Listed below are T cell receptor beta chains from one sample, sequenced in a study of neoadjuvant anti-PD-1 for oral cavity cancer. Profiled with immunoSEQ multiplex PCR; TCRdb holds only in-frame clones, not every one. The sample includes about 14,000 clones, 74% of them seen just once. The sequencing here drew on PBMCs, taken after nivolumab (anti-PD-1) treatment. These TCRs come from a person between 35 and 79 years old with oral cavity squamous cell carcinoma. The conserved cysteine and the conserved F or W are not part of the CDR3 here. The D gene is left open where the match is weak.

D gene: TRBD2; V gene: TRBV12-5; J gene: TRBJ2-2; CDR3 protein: ASGSRLAGETGELF
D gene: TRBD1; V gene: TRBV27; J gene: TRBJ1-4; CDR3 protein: ASSGTGSTAVWAEKLF
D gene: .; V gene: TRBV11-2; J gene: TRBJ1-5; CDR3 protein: ASSLGGDRQPQH
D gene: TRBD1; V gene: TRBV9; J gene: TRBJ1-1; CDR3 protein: ASSVAAGGINTEAF
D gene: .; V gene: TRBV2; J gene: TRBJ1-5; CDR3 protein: ASSLSGQPQH
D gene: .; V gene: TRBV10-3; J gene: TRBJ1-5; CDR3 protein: AISEGQVNQPQH
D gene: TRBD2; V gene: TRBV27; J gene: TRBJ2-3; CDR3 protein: ASSLNLLAAVGFDTQY
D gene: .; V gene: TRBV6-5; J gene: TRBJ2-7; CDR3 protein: ASSSRAWGYEQY
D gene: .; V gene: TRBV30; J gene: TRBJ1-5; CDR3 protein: ACSLGGGNQPQH
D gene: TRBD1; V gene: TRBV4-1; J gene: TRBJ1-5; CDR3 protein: ASSQGSGQGVNQPQH
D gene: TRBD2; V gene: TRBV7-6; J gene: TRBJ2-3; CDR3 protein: ASSSSGSSADTQY
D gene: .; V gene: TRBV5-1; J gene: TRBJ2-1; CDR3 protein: ASSLQAGVGNEQF
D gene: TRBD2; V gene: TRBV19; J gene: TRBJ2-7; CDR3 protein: ASSRLAGDEQY
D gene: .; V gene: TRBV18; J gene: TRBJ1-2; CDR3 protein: ASSPVERQVANYGYT
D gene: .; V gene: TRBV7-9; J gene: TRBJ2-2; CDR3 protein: ASSSQGSELF
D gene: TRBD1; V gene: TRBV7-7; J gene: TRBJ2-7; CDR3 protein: ASSLAPRTGKLFYEQY
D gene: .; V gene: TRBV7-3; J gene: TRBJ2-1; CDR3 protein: ASGSSDEQF
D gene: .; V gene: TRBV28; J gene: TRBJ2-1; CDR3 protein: ASSFPGLSYNEQF
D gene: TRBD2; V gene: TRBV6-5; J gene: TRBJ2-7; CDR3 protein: ASSYASGVLRNEQY
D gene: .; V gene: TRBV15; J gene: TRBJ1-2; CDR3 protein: ATSRAGGFRYGYT
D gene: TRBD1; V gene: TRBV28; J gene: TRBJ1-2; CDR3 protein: ASSPGQAIYGYT
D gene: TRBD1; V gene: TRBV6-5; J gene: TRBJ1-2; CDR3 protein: ASSGPGTGNYGYT
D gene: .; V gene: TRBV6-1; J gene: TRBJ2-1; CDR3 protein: ASIGLYEQF
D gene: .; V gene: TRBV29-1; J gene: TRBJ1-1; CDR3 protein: SVLGDRIFEAF